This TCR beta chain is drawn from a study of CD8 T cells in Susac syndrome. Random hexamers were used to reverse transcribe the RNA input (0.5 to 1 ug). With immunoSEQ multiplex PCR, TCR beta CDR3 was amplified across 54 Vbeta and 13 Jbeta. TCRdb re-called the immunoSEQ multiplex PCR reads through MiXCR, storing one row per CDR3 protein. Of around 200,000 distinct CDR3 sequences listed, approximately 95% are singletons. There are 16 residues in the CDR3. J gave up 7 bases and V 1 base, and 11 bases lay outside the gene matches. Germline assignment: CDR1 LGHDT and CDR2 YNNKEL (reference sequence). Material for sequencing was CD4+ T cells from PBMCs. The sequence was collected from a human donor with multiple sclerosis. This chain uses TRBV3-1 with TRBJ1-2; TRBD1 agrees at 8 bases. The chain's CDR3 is CASSQGGGRGHSGYTF. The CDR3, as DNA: TGTGCCAGCAGCCAAGGGGGAGGCAGGGGGCACTCTGGCTACACCTTC. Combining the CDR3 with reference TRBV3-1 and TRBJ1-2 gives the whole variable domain DTAVSQTPKYLVTQMGNDKSIKCEQNLGHDTMYWYKQDSKKFLKIMFSYNNKELIINETVPNRFSPKSPDKAHLNLHINSLELGDSAVYFCASSQGGGRGHSGYTFGSGTRLTVV.